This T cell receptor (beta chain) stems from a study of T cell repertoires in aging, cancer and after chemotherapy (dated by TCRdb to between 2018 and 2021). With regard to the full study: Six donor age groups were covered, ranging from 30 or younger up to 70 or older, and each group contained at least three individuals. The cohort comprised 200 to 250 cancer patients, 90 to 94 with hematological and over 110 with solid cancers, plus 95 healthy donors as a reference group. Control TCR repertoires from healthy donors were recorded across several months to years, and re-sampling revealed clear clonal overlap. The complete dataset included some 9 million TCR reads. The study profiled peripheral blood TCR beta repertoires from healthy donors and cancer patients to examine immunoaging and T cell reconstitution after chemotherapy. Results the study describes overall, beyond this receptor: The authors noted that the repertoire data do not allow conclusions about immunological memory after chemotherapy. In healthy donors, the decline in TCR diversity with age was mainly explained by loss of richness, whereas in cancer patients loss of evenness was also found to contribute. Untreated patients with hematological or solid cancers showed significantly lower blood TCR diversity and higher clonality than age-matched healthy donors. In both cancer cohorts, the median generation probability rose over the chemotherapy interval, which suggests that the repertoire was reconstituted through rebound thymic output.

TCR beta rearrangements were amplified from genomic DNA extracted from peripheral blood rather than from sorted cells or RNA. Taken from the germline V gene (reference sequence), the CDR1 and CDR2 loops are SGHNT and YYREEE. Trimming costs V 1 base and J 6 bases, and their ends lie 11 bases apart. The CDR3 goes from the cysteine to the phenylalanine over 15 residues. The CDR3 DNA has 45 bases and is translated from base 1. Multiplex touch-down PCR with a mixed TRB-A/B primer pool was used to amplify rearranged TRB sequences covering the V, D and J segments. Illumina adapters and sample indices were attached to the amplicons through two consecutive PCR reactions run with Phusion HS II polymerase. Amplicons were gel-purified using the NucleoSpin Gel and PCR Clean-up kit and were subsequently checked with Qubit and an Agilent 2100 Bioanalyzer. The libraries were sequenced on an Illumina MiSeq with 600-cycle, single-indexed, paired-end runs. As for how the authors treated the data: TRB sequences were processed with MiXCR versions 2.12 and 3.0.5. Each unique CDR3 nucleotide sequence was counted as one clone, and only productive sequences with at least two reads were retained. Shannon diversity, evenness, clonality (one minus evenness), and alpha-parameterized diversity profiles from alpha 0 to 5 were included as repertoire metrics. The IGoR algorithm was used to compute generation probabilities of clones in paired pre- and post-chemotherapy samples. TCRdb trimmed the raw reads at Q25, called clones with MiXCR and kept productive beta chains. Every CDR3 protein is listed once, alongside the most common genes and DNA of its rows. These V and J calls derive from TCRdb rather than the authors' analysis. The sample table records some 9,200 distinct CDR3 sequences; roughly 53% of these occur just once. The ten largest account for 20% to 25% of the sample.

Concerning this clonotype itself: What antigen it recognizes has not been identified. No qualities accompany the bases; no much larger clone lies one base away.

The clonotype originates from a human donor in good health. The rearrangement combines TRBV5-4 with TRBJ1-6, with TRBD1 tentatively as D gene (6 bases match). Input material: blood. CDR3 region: CASSLLSQGNSPLHF. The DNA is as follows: TGTGCCAGCAGCTTGTTGTCACAGGGTAATTCACCCCTCCACTTT.